This TCR beta chain derives from a study of blood T cell repertoires in COVID-19. Whole-study context: COVID-19 samples, acute and convalescent, were from the United States, Italy and Spain. PBMCs, B-cell-depleted T cells, or T cells were the source of the cDNA or gDNA that made up the material.

Notes on this clone: The same CDR3 can be traced to other DNA sequences in this sample.

Germline assignment: CDR1 SGHVS and CDR2 FQNEAQ. The ends lost 1 base at V and 0 bases at J; junction bases unmatched: 4. CDR3 size: 16 residues. Measured with immunoSEQ multiplex PCR; TCRdb has only the in-frame clones, and not every one. This table has some 95,000 clones, about 90% appearing once. This receptor was obtained from a human donor with active COVID-19. The donor label of this sample is uncertain. Sequencing was performed on peripheral blood. The chain has TRBV7-8 and TRBJ2-3; 7 bases are a match to TRBD1. In DNA form, the CDR3 reads TGTGCCAGCAGCTTAGTAACAGGGGCCAGCACAGATACGCAGTATTTT. Amino acid sequence: CASSLVTGASTDTQYF. The variable domain in full, with the rest retrieved from reference TRBV7-8 and TRBJ2-3, is GAGVSQSPRYKVAKRGQDVALRCDPISGHVSLFWYQQALGQGPEFLTYFQNEAQLDKSGLPSDRFFAERPEGSVSTLKIQRTQQEDSAVYLCASSLVTGASTDTQYFGPGTRLTVL.